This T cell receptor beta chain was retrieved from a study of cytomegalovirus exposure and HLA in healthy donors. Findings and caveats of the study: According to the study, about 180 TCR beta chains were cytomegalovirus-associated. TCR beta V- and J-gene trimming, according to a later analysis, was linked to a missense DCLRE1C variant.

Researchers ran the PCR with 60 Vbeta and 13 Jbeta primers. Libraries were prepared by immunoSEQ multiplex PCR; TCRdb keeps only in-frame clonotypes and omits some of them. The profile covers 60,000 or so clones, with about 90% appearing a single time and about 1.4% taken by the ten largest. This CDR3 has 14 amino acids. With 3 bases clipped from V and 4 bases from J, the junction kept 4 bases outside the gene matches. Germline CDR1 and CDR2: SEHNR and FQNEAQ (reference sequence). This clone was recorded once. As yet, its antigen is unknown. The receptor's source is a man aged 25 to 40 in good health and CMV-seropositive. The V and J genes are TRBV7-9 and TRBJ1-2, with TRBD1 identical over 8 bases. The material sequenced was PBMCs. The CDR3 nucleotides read TGTGCCAGCAGCTTTAGGACAGGGAGCTATGGCTACACCTTC. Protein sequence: CASSFRTGSYGYTF.